This T cell receptor beta chain stems from a study of OX40 agonist ivuxolimab in advanced cancers. Clones were sequenced by immunoSEQ multiplex PCR, and TCRdb holds only the in-frame ones, with some missing. The sample shows approximately 35,000 clones, 88% of them seen only once. V lost 4 bases to trimming and J lost 4 bases, with 30 bases between them. This CDR3 region has 19 residues. Germline CDR1 SGHRS, CDR2 YFSETQ. V and J are TRBV5-1 and TRBJ2-7; possibly TRBD2 for D (7 bases). The sequences come from CD4+ or CD8+ T cells sorted from blood, collected in a trial of the OX40 agonist ivuxolimab. The sequence was obtained from an adult with an advanced solid tumor such as melanoma, head and neck, liver or kidney cancer. The CDR3 here is CASSLPTGRGGLTAYEQYF. In DNA form, the CDR3 reads TGCGCCAGCAGCCTACCTACAGGGAGGGGGGGGCTAACAGCGTACGAGCAGTACTTC.